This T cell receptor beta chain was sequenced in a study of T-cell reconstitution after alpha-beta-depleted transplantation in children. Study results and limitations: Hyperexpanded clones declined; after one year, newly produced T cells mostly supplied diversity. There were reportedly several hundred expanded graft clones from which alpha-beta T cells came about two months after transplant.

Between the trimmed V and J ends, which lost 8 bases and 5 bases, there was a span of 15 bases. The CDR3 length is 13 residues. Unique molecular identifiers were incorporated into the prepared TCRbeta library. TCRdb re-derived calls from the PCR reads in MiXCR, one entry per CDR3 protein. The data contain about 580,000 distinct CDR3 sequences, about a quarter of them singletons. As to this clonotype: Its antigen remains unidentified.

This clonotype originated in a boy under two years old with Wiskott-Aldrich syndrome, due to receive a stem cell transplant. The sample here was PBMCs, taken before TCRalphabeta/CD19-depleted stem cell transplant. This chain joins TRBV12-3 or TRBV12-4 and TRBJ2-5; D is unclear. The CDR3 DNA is TGTGCCAGCTTAGGACCCGCCCGGGAGACCCAGTACTTC. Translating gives CASLGPARETQYF.